Below, 19 T cell receptor beta chains from the same sample are listed, as sequenced in a study of T cells after yellow fever vaccination. In TCRdb, the 5' RACE reads were re-called with MiXCR into one record per CDR3 protein. The table has 250,000 to 400,000 distinct CDR3 sequences, roughly 4.3% seen once; the top ten hold 20% to 25%. The sequencing used PBMCs, collected 5 days after the yellow fever booster vaccination. The receptors were sampled from a young man who received the YFV17D yellow fever vaccine.

The rearrangement links TRBV7-3 to TRBJ2-5, with 11 bases lining up with TRBD2. The CDR3 spans 15 residues. Unmatched junction bases numbered 5, after V lost 4 bases and J lost 4 bases. Germline V gene sequence: CDR1 SGHTA, CDR2 FQGTGA. CDR3 residues: CASSSGGTSGETQYF. The CDR3, as DNA: TGTGCCAGCAGCTCGGGGGGGACTAGCGGAGAGACCCAGTACTTC.

This clonotype was detected a few times. The CDR3 nucleotides read TGTGCCAGCAGTTATTGCGGGGATTCACCCCTCCACTTT. This encodes CASSYCGDSPLHF. This sequence joins TRBV6-9 and TRBJ1-6; unclear D gene. This CDR3 region has 13 residues. Germline CDR1 reads MNHGY; CDR2 reads SVAAGI. V shed 1 base and J shed 8 bases, with 6 bases lying between them.

The CDR3 DNA reads TGTGCCAGCAGTAGGGGGCTACCTAACACCGGGGAGCTGTTTTTT. As protein: CASSRGLPNTGELFF. The chain recombines TRBV6-5 with TRBJ2-2, with TRBD1 matching 7 bases. The CDR3 runs to 15 residues. Germline lookup yields CDR1 MNHEY and CDR2 SVGAGI. Unmatched junction bases numbered 5, after V lost 5 bases and J lost 2 bases.

This chain links TRBV5-1 with TRBJ2-3; D not resolved. Germline lookup yields CDR1 SGHRS and CDR2 YFSETQ. V lost 1 base to trimming and J lost 3 bases, with 6 bases between them. This CDR3 spans 13 amino acids. The CDR3 here is CASSLSRTDTQYF. The DNA for the CDR3 is TGCGCCAGCAGCTTGAGTAGGACAGATACGCAGTATTTT.

This clonotype came up a few times. The chain couples TRBV2 to TRBJ1-5; D gene unclear. V lost 5 bases and J 4 bases, leaving 9 bases between the germline ends. CDR1 and CDR2 from the germline V gene are SNHLY and FYNNEI. The CDR3 consists of 13 residues. The CDR3 loop is CASSNGRNQPQHF. As DNA, the CDR3 is TGTGCCAGCAGTAACGGACGGAATCAGCCCCAGCATTTT.

This clonotype occurred a few times. This chain links TRBV20-1 with TRBJ1-5; 8 nucleotides align to TRBD1. Germline trimming cut 4 bases from V and 7 bases from J; bases unmatched to any gene: 6. Germline loops: CDR1 DFQATT, CDR2 SNEGSKA (reference sequence). The CDR3 spans 13 residues. The chain's CDR3 is CSAKQGGGQPQHF. The CDR3 nucleotides are TGCAGTGCTAAACAGGGGGGCGGACAGCCCCAGCATTTT.

The V gene is TRBV4-1, the J gene TRBJ1-6; 9 bases match TRBD1. V shed 3 bases, J shed 7 bases, and the junction held 4 bases outside the gene matches. The CDR3 has 15 amino acids. In germline, CDR1 is MGHRA, CDR2 YSYEKL. The CDR3 protein is CASSHPGQGNSPLHF. The CDR3 DNA is TGCGCCAGCAGCCACCCGGGACAGGGAAATTCACCCCTCCACTTT.

There are many counts of this clonotype. V gene TRBV5-1 combines with J gene TRBJ2-1; TRBD1 is a possible D gene (5 bases). Trimming shortened V by 0 bases and J by 3 bases, and 7 bases separated the two germline ends. Germline lookup yields CDR1 SGHRS and CDR2 YFSETQ. The CDR3 has 14 amino acids. The CDR3 coding sequence is TGCGCCAGCAGCTTGGTAGGGGACTACAATGAGCAGTTCTTC. As protein: CASSLVGDYNEQFF.

V is TRBV5-6 and J is TRBJ2-7; no definite D call. Trimming removed 0 bases at V and 2 bases at J, with 9 bases between. Germline CDR1 and CDR2: SGHDT and YYEEEE. This CDR3 contains 14 residues. DNA for the CDR3: TGTGCCAGCAGCTTGGGCCTAGGACCCTACGAGCAGTACGTC. It translates to CASSLGLGPYEQYV.

V is TRBV20-1 and J is TRBJ2-3, with 8 bases aligning to TRBD2. This CDR3 region has 14 residues. With 3 bases clipped from V and 2 bases from J, the junction kept 4 bases outside the gene matches. Per germline, CDR1 DFQATT and CDR2 SNEGSKA (reference sequence). The CDR3 DNA sequence: TGCAGTGCTAGCCGGGGGGGCCCCACAGATACGCAGTATTTT. Amino acid sequence: CSASRGGPTDTQYF.

This chain uses TRBV5-1 with TRBJ1-2, with 7 bases fitting TRBD1. Germline loops: CDR1 SGHRS, CDR2 YFSETQ. The CDR3 is made up of 13 amino acids. V was clipped by 4 bases and J by 4 bases; unmatched bases: 4. The CDR3 nucleotides are TGCGCCAGCAGCACCCGGGACAGCTATGGCTACACCTTC. Its translation is CASSTRDSYGYTF.

This clonotype was seen only a few times. The chain is built from TRBV28 and TRBJ1-5; D not resolved. Trimming took off 3 bases at V and 0 bases at J, with 9 bases between the two ends. CDR1 and CDR2 from the germline V gene are MDHEN and SYDVKM. This CDR3 is 15 amino acids long. The CDR3 region has the DNA TGTGCCAGCAGTTTTACAAGTTATAGCAATCAGCCCCAGCATTTT. Translated, it gives CASSFTSYSNQPQHF.

The rearrangement links TRBV4-3 to TRBJ2-7; D may correspond to TRBD1 or TRBD2 (6 bases each). Trimming pared 5 bases from V and 3 bases from J, leaving 17 bases between. The CDR3 has 15 residues. Germline V gives CDR1 LGHNA, CDR2 YSLEER. CDR3 amino acids: CASSLLGGGGYEQYF. The CDR3 nucleotides read TGCGCCAGCAGCTTGCTAGGTGGAGGGGGCTACGAGCAGTACTTC.

This clonotype was detected only a few times. In nucleotides, the CDR3 is TGCGCCAGCAGCGGGGGAGGGACGGGATCGACCACAGATACGCAGTATTTT. As protein: CASSGGGTGSTTDTQYF. The V gene is TRBV5-1, the J gene TRBJ2-3, with 7 bases fitting TRBD2. The CDR3 runs to 17 residues. Germline CDR1 SGHRS, CDR2 YFSETQ. Germline trimming cut 4 bases from V and 2 bases from J; bases unmatched to any gene: 13.

J is TRBJ1-1 and V is TRBV19; 8 nucleotides align to TRBD1. This CDR3 is built from 16 residues. Germline V CDR1 and CDR2: LNHDA, SQIVND (reference sequence). Unmatched junction bases numbered 9, after V lost 5 bases and J lost 1 base. The CDR3 loop is CASSFSRGQANTEAFF. DNA for the CDR3: TGTGCCAGTAGTTTTTCCAGGGGGCAGGCGAACACTGAAGCTTTCTTT.

This clonotype was seen a handful of times. The CDR3 DNA follows: TGTGCCAGCAGTCCCCCCTCATCGAGCGGGGCAAAGACCCAGTACTTC. It is translated as CASSPPSSSGAKTQYF. V gene TRBV12-3 or TRBV12-4 combines with J gene TRBJ2-5; 7 bases agree with TRBD2. Germline trimming cut 5 bases from V and 6 bases from J; bases unmatched to any gene: 15. The CDR3 runs 16 residues.

This clonotype was recorded at least ten times. V gene TRBV25-1 combines with J gene TRBJ1-1; D is perhaps TRBD1 (5 bases). Germline CDR1 is MGHDK and CDR2 is SYGVNS. V lost 3 bases and J lost 8, with 10 bases in between. The CDR3 extends over 12 amino acids. DNA for the CDR3: TGTGCCAGCAGTGATACGGGACTGGAAGCTTTCTTT. Protein product: CASSDTGLEAFF. Filled out from reference TRBV25-1 and TRBJ1-1, the complete variable domain reads EADIYQTPRYLVIGTGKKITLECSQTMGHDKMYWYQQDPGMELHLIHYSYGVNSTEKGDLSSESTVSRIRTEHFPLTLESARPSHTSQYLCASSDTGLEAFFGQGTRLTVV.

This clonotype was seen a handful of times. The rearrangement uses TRBV7-9 and TRBJ2-5, with a weak D call TRBD2 (5 bases). The CDR3 is 15 residues long. The germline CDR1 and CDR2 sequences are SEHNR and FQNEAQ (reference sequence). With 2 bases removed from V and 4 bases from J, the gap between germline ends came to 14 bases. CDR3: CASSLSGRAPETQYF. In DNA form, the CDR3 reads TGTGCCAGCAGCTTAAGCGGTAGGGCCCCAGAGACCCAGTACTTC.

This clonotype was observed a handful of times. The chain uses TRBV2 and TRBJ2-3; D is perhaps TRBD1 (5 bases). CDR1 and CDR2 from the germline V gene are SNHLY and FYNNEI. Deletions cut 7 bases from V and 2 bases from J, with 10 bases between. This CDR3 has 13 residues. The CDR3 protein is CASKGLLTDTQYF. CDR3 nucleotide sequence: TGTGCCAGCAAGGGGCTCCTCACAGATACGCAGTATTTT.